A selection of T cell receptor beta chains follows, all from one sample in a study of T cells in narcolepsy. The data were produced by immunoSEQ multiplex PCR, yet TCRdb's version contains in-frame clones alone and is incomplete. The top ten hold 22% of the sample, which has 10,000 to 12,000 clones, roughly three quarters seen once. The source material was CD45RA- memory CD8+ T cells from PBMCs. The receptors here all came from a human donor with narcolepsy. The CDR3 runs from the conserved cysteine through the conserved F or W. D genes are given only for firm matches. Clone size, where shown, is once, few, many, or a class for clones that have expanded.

CDR3 protein: CASSFGAGGEYGYTF; CDR3 DNA: TGTGCCAGCAGCTTTGGGGCAGGGGGAGAGTATGGCTACACCTTC; J gene: TRBJ1-2; D gene: TRBD1; V gene: TRBV5-5; clone size: NA
CDR3 protein: CASSPEGGDQETQYF; CDR3 DNA: TGCGCCAGCAGCCCAGAAGGAGGGGACCAAGAGACCCAGTACTTC; J gene: TRBJ2-5; D gene: NA; V gene: TRBV4-3; clone size: NA
CDR3 protein: CASSHLAGAYEQYF; CDR3 DNA: TGCGCCAGCAGCCATTTAGCGGGAGCCTACGAGCAGTACTTC; J gene: TRBJ2-7; D gene: TRBD2; V gene: TRBV4-1; clone size: NA
CDR3 protein: CASSEEAGEVSEQFF; CDR3 DNA: TGTGCCAGCAGTGAAGAGGCAGGGGAAGTCAGTGAGCAGTTCTTC; J gene: TRBJ2-1; D gene: NA; V gene: TRBV6-4; clone size: NA
CDR3 protein: CASSTGFVGYTF; CDR3 DNA: TGTGCCAGCAGTACAGGGTTTGTTGGCTACACCTTC; J gene: TRBJ1-2; D gene: NA; V gene: TRBV6-1; clone size: NA
CDR3 protein: CASSLQASYEQYF; CDR3 DNA: TGTGCCAGCAGCTTGCAGGCATCCTACGAGCAGTACTTC; J gene: TRBJ2-7; D gene: NA; V gene: TRBV5-4; clone size: NA
CDR3 protein: CASSLAHGGNTDTQYF; CDR3 DNA: TGTGCCAGCAGCTTAGCGCACGGTGGGAACACAGATACGCAGTATTTT; J gene: TRBJ2-3; D gene: NA; V gene: TRBV7-9; clone size: once
CDR3 protein: CASKGLAGDNEQFF; CDR3 DNA: TGTGCCAGCAAGGGACTAGCGGGGGACAATGAGCAGTTCTTC; J gene: TRBJ2-1; D gene: TRBD2; V gene: TRBV28; clone size: few
CDR3 protein: CSVERQRKYGHTF; CDR3 DNA: TGCAGCGTTGAGAGACAGAGGAAATATGGCCACACCTTC; J gene: TRBJ1-2; D gene: NA; V gene: TRBV29-1; clone size: once
CDR3 protein: CASSTGLYYEQYF; CDR3 DNA: TGTGCCAGTAGTACCGGACTTTACTACGAGCAGTACTTC; J gene: TRBJ2-7; D gene: NA; V gene: TRBV19; clone size: few
CDR3 protein: CASSLEWGRNMNTEAFF; CDR3 DNA: TGTGCCAGCAGCTTAGAGTGGGGCAGGAACATGAACACTGAAGCTTTCTTT; J gene: TRBJ1-1; D gene: NA; V gene: TRBV7-6; clone size: NA
CDR3 protein: CASSIGVMQEELFF; CDR3 DNA: TGTGCCAGTAGTATAGGGGTTATGCAGGAGGAACTGTTTTTT; J gene: TRBJ1-4; D gene: NA; V gene: TRBV19; clone size: large
CDR3 protein: CASSLPQTGGEKLFF; CDR3 DNA: TGTGCCAGCAGTTTACCCCAGACAGGGGGGGAAAAACTGTTTTTT; J gene: TRBJ1-4; D gene: TRBD1; V gene: TRBV28; clone size: NA
CDR3 protein: CASSIDEGFSYGYTF; CDR3 DNA: TGTGCCAGTAGTATAGATGAGGGATTCAGCTATGGCTACACCTTC; J gene: TRBJ1-2; D gene: NA; V gene: TRBV19; clone size: medium-sized
CDR3 protein: CASRNSQGSNEKLFF; CDR3 DNA: TGTGCCAGCAGGAACTCGCAGGGGAGCAATGAAAAACTGTTTTTT; J gene: TRBJ1-4; D gene: NA; V gene: TRBV28; clone size: few
CDR3 protein: CASSIDGQPQHF; CDR3 DNA: TGTGCCAGTAGTATAGATGGTCAGCCCCAGCATTTT; J gene: TRBJ1-5; D gene: NA; V gene: TRBV19; clone size: NA
CDR3 protein: CASSVGGMADIQYF; CDR3 DNA: TGTGCCAGCAGCGTAGGAGGGATGGCAGACATTCAGTACTTC; J gene: TRBJ2-4; D gene: NA; V gene: TRBV9; clone size: NA
CDR3 protein: CASRQTLAGAVFTSDEQFF; CDR3 DNA: TGCGCCAGCAGACAGACACTAGCGGGGGCAGTTTTTACTTCGGATGAGCAGTTCTTC; J gene: TRBJ2-1; D gene: TRBD2; V gene: TRBV4-1; clone size: NA
CDR3 protein: CASSLAWGQARNEQFF; CDR3 DNA: TGTGCCAGCAGCTTAGCGTGGGGACAGGCAAGGAATGAGCAGTTCTTC; J gene: TRBJ2-1; D gene: TRBD1; V gene: TRBV7-9; clone size: NA
CDR3 protein: CASIITGTGGFKAKNIQYF; CDR3 DNA: TGTGCCAGCATCATCACCGGGACAGGTGGTTTTAAAGCCAAAAACATTCAGTACTTC; J gene: TRBJ2-4; D gene: NA; V gene: TRBV21-1; clone size: NA
CDR3 protein: CASAQGGRTDTQYF; CDR3 DNA: TGTGCTAGTGCCCAGGGGGGCCGCACAGATACGCAGTATTTT; J gene: TRBJ2-3; D gene: NA; V gene: TRBV12-5; clone size: NA
CDR3 protein: CASSFGPSANQPQHF; CDR3 DNA: TGTGCCAGCAGTTTCGGGCCATCAGCGAATCAGCCCCAGCATTTT; J gene: TRBJ1-5; D gene: NA; V gene: TRBV28; clone size: NA
CDR3 protein: CASSPRSSGNTIYF; CDR3 DNA: TGTGCCAGCAGCCCCCGGAGCTCTGGAAACACCATATATTTT; J gene: TRBJ1-3; D gene: NA; V gene: TRBV13; clone size: NA
CDR3 protein: CASSESDPSGQGIDEQYF; CDR3 DNA: TGTGCCAGCAGTGAATCAGATCCTTCGGGACAGGGAATCGACGAGCAGTACTTC; J gene: TRBJ2-7; D gene: TRBD1; V gene: TRBV25-1; clone size: NA
CDR3 protein: CASSTLAGGFSDTQYF; CDR3 DNA: TGTGCCAGTAGTACCCTAGCGGGAGGGTTTTCAGATACGCAGTATTTT; J gene: TRBJ2-3; D gene: TRBD2; V gene: TRBV19; clone size: NA
CDR3 protein: CASSGTGDSGANVLTF; CDR3 DNA: TGTGCCAGCTCCGGGACAGGGGACTCTGGGGCCAACGTCCTGACTTTC; J gene: TRBJ2-6; D gene: TRBD1; V gene: TRBV6-4; clone size: NA
CDR3 protein: CSVELGAYEQYF; CDR3 DNA: TGCAGCGTTGAACTGGGGGCCTACGAGCAGTACTTC; J gene: TRBJ2-7; D gene: NA; V gene: TRBV29-1; clone size: NA
CDR3 protein: CASSPGAGETQYF; CDR3 DNA: TGCGCCAGCAGCCCTGGGGCAGGGGAGACCCAGTACTTC; J gene: TRBJ2-5; D gene: NA; V gene: TRBV4-1; clone size: NA
CDR3 protein: CASSSLAGGSIETQYF; CDR3 DNA: TGTGCCAGCAGCTCCCTAGCGGGGGGGTCGATCGAGACCCAGTACTTC; J gene: TRBJ2-5; D gene: TRBD2; V gene: TRBV9; clone size: NA
CDR3 protein: CASSPWTSSYEQYF; CDR3 DNA: TGTGCCAGCAGCCCGTGGACTAGCTCCTACGAGCAGTACTTC; J gene: TRBJ2-7; D gene: TRBD2; V gene: TRBV4-2; clone size: few
CDR3 protein: CASSASGTSGAYEQYF; CDR3 DNA: TGTGCCAGCAGCGCCTCAGGGACTAGCGGGGCCTACGAGCAGTACTTC; J gene: TRBJ2-7; D gene: TRBD2; V gene: TRBV9; clone size: NA
CDR3 protein: CASSLKSRTGMNTEAFF; CDR3 DNA: TGTGCCAGTAGTCTTAAGTCCCGGACAGGTATGAACACTGAAGCTTTCTTT; J gene: TRBJ1-1; D gene: TRBD1; V gene: TRBV19; clone size: NA
CDR3 protein: CASSEGDGGGYTF; CDR3 DNA: TGTGCCAGCAGTGAAGGCGATGGAGGCGGCTACACCTTC; J gene: TRBJ1-2; D gene: NA; V gene: TRBV6-5; clone size: NA
CDR3 protein: CASSFGNDEQFF; CDR3 DNA: TGTGCCAGCAGCTTTGGTAACGATGAGCAGTTCTTC; J gene: TRBJ2-1; D gene: NA; V gene: TRBV7-9; clone size: few
CDR3 protein: CASSLAHEGQPQHF; CDR3 DNA: TGTGCCAGCAGCTTGGCTCATGAGGGTCAGCCCCAGCATTTT; J gene: TRBJ1-5; D gene: NA; V gene: TRBV5-6; clone size: NA
CDR3 protein: CASSPWTSNTEQFF; CDR3 DNA: TGCGCCAGCAGCCCGTGGACCAGCAATACGGAGCAGTTCTTC; J gene: TRBJ2-1; D gene: NA; V gene: TRBV4-3; clone size: NA
CDR3 protein: CASSQGLRIDSPLHF; CDR3 DNA: TGCGCCAGCAGCCAAGGGTTGAGGATTGATTCACCCCTCCACTTT; J gene: TRBJ1-6; D gene: NA; V gene: TRBV4-3; clone size: NA
CDR3 protein: CASSQVQSSYEQYF; CDR3 DNA: TGCGCCAGCAGCCAAGTTCAGAGCTCCTACGAGCAGTACTTC; J gene: TRBJ2-7; D gene: NA; V gene: TRBV4-3; clone size: NA
CDR3 protein: CASSSGLWGSLLEDTQYF; CDR3 DNA: TGTGCCAGCAGTTCCGGCCTGTGGGGTAGCCTGCTTGAAGATACGCAGTATTTT; J gene: TRBJ2-3; D gene: NA; V gene: TRBV28; clone size: NA
CDR3 protein: CASSPLGGEGDTQYF; CDR3 DNA: TGTGCCAGCAGTCCCCTGGGGGGGGAGGGAGATACGCAGTATTTT; J gene: TRBJ2-3; D gene: TRBD2; V gene: TRBV6-1; clone size: few
CDR3 protein: CASSSLAGSDTQYF; CDR3 DNA: TGTGCCAGCAGCTCTCTTGCAGGGTCAGATACGCAGTATTTT; J gene: TRBJ2-3; D gene: NA; V gene: TRBV7-3; clone size: once
CDR3 protein: CASSLASSSYNSPLHF; CDR3 DNA: TGTGCCAGCAGCTTAGCATCGAGCTCCTATAATTCACCCCTCCACTTT; J gene: TRBJ1-6; D gene: NA; V gene: TRBV7-2; clone size: NA
CDR3 protein: CASSLSGQLYNEQFF; CDR3 DNA: TGTGCCAGCAGTTTATCAGGACAGCTCTACAATGAGCAGTTCTTC; J gene: TRBJ2-1; D gene: NA; V gene: TRBV27; clone size: NA
CDR3 protein: CASSFTDRDTGELFF; CDR3 DNA: TGTGCCAGCAGCTTCACGGACAGGGACACCGGGGAGCTGTTTTTT; J gene: TRBJ2-2; D gene: TRBD1; V gene: TRBV7-9; clone size: NA
CDR3 protein: CASSQSEDLAGEGEQFF; CDR3 DNA: TGCGCCAGCAGTCAATCCGAGGACCTTGCGGGTGAGGGTGAGCAGTTCTTC; J gene: TRBJ2-1; D gene: NA; V gene: TRBV23-1; clone size: NA
CDR3 protein: CSVGAPAQYF; CDR3 DNA: TGCAGCGTTGGGGCCCCCGCGCAGTACTTC; J gene: TRBJ2-5; D gene: NA; V gene: TRBV29-1; clone size: NA